This is a list of T cell receptor beta chains from one sample in a study of shared clonotypes between healthy human individuals. The protocol was immunoSEQ multiplex PCR, while the TCRdb copy is restricted to in-frame clones and leaves out a portion. The sample has 2 million to 2.5 million clones, roughly 90% seen once. Sequences were obtained from naive CD4+ T cells from PBMCs. The receptors stem from a man aged 18 to 35 in good health. Some clones in this sample may be carry-over from other donors' samples. Both conserved end residues are part of each CDR3. The order of the fields is V gene, clone size, J gene, CDR3 protein. Clone size is given for some rows only: seen once, a few or many times, or a class if the clone is expanded.

V gene: TRBV30; clone size: NA; J gene: TRBJ2-3; CDR3 protein: CAWSVVRALGPSTDTQYF
V gene: TRBV7-6; clone size: NA; J gene: TRBJ2-3; CDR3 protein: CASSLDTDTQYF
V gene: TRBV9; clone size: NA; J gene: TRBJ2-2; CDR3 protein: CASSVRGDTGELFF
V gene: TRBV14; clone size: NA; J gene: TRBJ1-5; CDR3 protein: CASSQDPMRLGSAQHF
V gene: TRBV6-5; clone size: once; J gene: TRBJ1-1; CDR3 protein: CASSYSRITEAFF
V gene: TRBV11-2; clone size: NA; J gene: TRBJ2-1; CDR3 protein: CASRQQGHGTNEQFF
V gene: TRBV6-5; clone size: NA; J gene: TRBJ1-1; CDR3 protein: CASKRKILNTEAFF
V gene: TRBV19; clone size: NA; J gene: TRBJ2-3; CDR3 protein: CASSMDRSSTDTQYF
V gene: TRBV5-1; clone size: NA; J gene: TRBJ1-5; CDR3 protein: CASSLEGGSNQPQHF
V gene: TRBV14; clone size: NA; J gene: TRBJ2-3; CDR3 protein: CASSHGRNTDTQYF
V gene: TRBV18; clone size: NA; J gene: TRBJ2-5; CDR3 protein: CASSPGTGSYSTQYF
V gene: TRBV4-2; clone size: NA; J gene: TRBJ1-1; CDR3 protein: CASSLNGGGSTEAFF
V gene: TRBV30; clone size: NA; J gene: TRBJ2-3; CDR3 protein: CAWRAAETQYF
V gene: TRBV20-1; clone size: few; J gene: TRBJ1-1; CDR3 protein: CSARRNTEAFF
V gene: TRBV15; clone size: NA; J gene: TRBJ2-7; CDR3 protein: CATSRSQGPSPYEQYF
V gene: TRBV5-1; clone size: NA; J gene: TRBJ2-7; CDR3 protein: CASSLNPGQGLYEQYF
V gene: TRBV27; clone size: NA; J gene: TRBJ2-5; CDR3 protein: CASKRPRGDAGQETQYF
V gene: TRBV18; clone size: NA; J gene: TRBJ2-1; CDR3 protein: CASSPLQGLGNEQFF
V gene: TRBV4-2; clone size: NA; J gene: TRBJ2-3; CDR3 protein: CASSPRDISSTDTQYF
V gene: TRBV7-6; clone size: NA; J gene: TRBJ2-7; CDR3 protein: CASSRDPAGVSEQYF
V gene: TRBV28; clone size: NA; J gene: TRBJ2-7; CDR3 protein: CASSSGTRYYEQYF
V gene: TRBV11-2; clone size: NA; J gene: TRBJ1-1; CDR3 protein: CASSSGQGGTEAFF
V gene: TRBV4-1; clone size: once; J gene: TRBJ2-7; CDR3 protein: CASSLLAGVGYEQYF
V gene: TRBV5-1; clone size: once; J gene: TRBJ1-1; CDR3 protein: CASSLAASGSTGATAFF
V gene: TRBV28; clone size: NA; J gene: TRBJ1-5; CDR3 protein: CASSSVTGGLKNQPQHF
V gene: TRBV10-1; clone size: NA; J gene: TRBJ2-1; CDR3 protein: CASSPGTPYNEQFF
V gene: TRBV6-1; clone size: once; J gene: TRBJ2-1; CDR3 protein: CASSELPGIYEQFF
V gene: TRBV5-5; clone size: NA; J gene: TRBJ2-1; CDR3 protein: CASSLGLYNEQFF
V gene: TRBV28; clone size: NA; J gene: TRBJ2-2; CDR3 protein: CATSFDRANTGELFF
V gene: TRBV7-2; clone size: NA; J gene: TRBJ2-1; CDR3 protein: CASSLGRQAQFF
V gene: TRBV20-1; clone size: NA; J gene: TRBJ1-2; CDR3 protein: CSLEGGGGYTF
V gene: TRBV14; clone size: NA; J gene: TRBJ1-1; CDR3 protein: CASSQDGPEAFF
V gene: TRBV6-9; clone size: NA; J gene: TRBJ2-5; CDR3 protein: CASSYSRDRGQETQYF
V gene: TRBV5-1; clone size: NA; J gene: TRBJ1-3; CDR3 protein: CASSFGDGSGNTIYF
V gene: TRBV7-2; clone size: NA; J gene: TRBJ2-7; CDR3 protein: CASSRRRAGTYEQYF
V gene: TRBV6-5; clone size: NA; J gene: TRBJ1-2; CDR3 protein: CASSYGTGEGYTF
V gene: TRBV7-9; clone size: NA; J gene: TRBJ2-7; CDR3 protein: CASSSQGAREQYF
V gene: TRBV5-1; clone size: NA; J gene: TRBJ1-1; CDR3 protein: CASSSGTGNTEAFF
V gene: TRBV28; clone size: NA; J gene: TRBJ1-3; CDR3 protein: CASSFSGHGNTIYF
V gene: TRBV7-8; clone size: NA; J gene: TRBJ2-3; CDR3 protein: CASSFGTFTDTQYF
V gene: TRBV4-3; clone size: NA; J gene: TRBJ2-7; CDR3 protein: CASSQLRGSIVEYEQYF
V gene: TRBV5-1; clone size: NA; J gene: TRBJ2-7; CDR3 protein: CASREGTSGPYEQYF
V gene: TRBV6-6; clone size: NA; J gene: TRBJ2-4; CDR3 protein: CASSSPGTSDHIQYF
V gene: TRBV6-6; clone size: NA; J gene: TRBJ1-5; CDR3 protein: CASGGTQPQHF
V gene: TRBV29-1; clone size: NA; J gene: NA; CDR3 protein: CSAKGQRENYEQYF